A selection of T cell receptor beta chains follows, all from one sample in a study of cytomegalovirus exposure and HLA in healthy donors. Repertoires were generated with immunoSEQ multiplex PCR, while TCRdb's copy carries only in-frame clones and drops some. The table includes under 200,000 clones, approximately 78% detected once. Sequencing was performed on PBMCs. These receptors came from a male donor in good health and CMV-seropositive. Both conserved end residues are part of each CDR3. D genes are given only for firm matches. Expanded clones get a size class; other rows say once, few or many, or leave the size out.

clone_size	d_call	j_call	v_call	cdr3_nt	cdr3_aa
.	TRBD2	TRBJ2-7	TRBV10-1	TGCGCCAGCAGTGAGGGACTAGCGGACTACTACGAGCAGTACTTC	CASSEGLADYYEQYF
.	.	TRBJ2-5	TRBV9	TGTGCCAGCAGCGCCAAGTCTAGCAAAGGAGAGACCCAGTACTTC	CASSAKSSKGETQYF
.	TRBD1	TRBJ1-6	TRBV19	TGTGCCAGTAGTTCGGGACAGATTTATAATTCACCCCTCCACTTT	CASSSGQIYNSPLHF
.	TRBD2	TRBJ2-4	TRBV5-6	TGTGCCAGCAGCCTGCTAGCGGGAGGGACGGGAAACATTCAGTACTTC	CASSLLAGGTGNIQYF
.	.	TRBJ1-1	TRBV6-1	TGTGCCAGCAGTGAAGTGGAGGGTTACACTGAAGCTTTCTTT	CASSEVEGYTEAFF
.	TRBD2	TRBJ2-7	TRBV9	TGTGCCAGCAGCGTATCGGGACTAGCGTCCTACGAGCAGTACTTC	CASSVSGLASYEQYF
.	TRBD2	TRBJ2-7	TRBV27	TGTGCCAGCAGGGGACTAGCGGGAGGATTGGCCTACGAGCAGTACTTC	CASRGLAGGLAYEQYF
few	.	TRBJ2-1	TRBV30	TGTGCCGGACTTTATAGGGGGGGTGTTGAGCAGTTCTTC	CAGLYRGGVEQFF
.	TRBD1	TRBJ1-5	TRBV10-3	TGTGCCATCAGGACAGGGCGAGATCAGCCCCAGCATTTT	CAIRTGRDQPQHF
.	.	TRBJ2-3	TRBV7-2	TGTGCCAGCAGCTTAGCGACTTTGGCAGATACGCAGTATTTT	CASSLATLADTQYF
.	.	TRBJ1-1	TRBV27	TGTGCCAGCAGTCCCCCCCCGGGCAGGGCAGACACTGAAGCTTTCTTT	CASSPPPGRADTEAFF
once	TRBD1	TRBJ2-1	TRBV6-4	TGTGCCAGCAGTCTACGACAGGGGGCAGTCAGTGAGCAGTTCTTC	CASSLRQGAVSEQFF
few	.	TRBJ1-5	TRBV19	TGTGCCAGTAGTATGGCACAGGGATACGGTCAGCCCCAGCATTTT	CASSMAQGYGQPQHF
few	.	TRBJ2-6	TRBV18	TGTGCCAGCTCAGCCTCAGCCTCTGGGGCCAACGGCCTGACTTTC	CASSASASGANGLTF
.	TRBD2	TRBJ2-5	TRBV7-2	TGTGCCAGCAGCGCGACTAGCGGGAGTGGAGAGACCCAGTACTTC	CASSATSGSGETQYF
.	TRBD2	TRBJ2-7	TRBV7-2	TGTGCCAGCAGCCGTTATCGGACTAGCGGTACCTACGAGCAGTACTTC	CASSRYRTSGTYEQYF
.	TRBD1	TRBJ1-1	TRBV5-5	TGTGCCAGCAGCTTGGGGACAGGGTACACTGAAGCTTTCTTT	CASSLGTGYTEAFF
.	.	TRBJ2-2	TRBV7-6	TGTGCCAGCAGCTTAGTAGGAGGGGGGGCCCGCGCCGGGGAGCTGTTTTTT	CASSLVGGGARAGELFF
.	.	TRBJ2-1	TRBV7-2	TGTGCCAGCAGCTTAGGAAATCAGGGGTCCAATGAGCAGTTCTTC	CASSLGNQGSNEQFF
.	.	TRBJ2-5	TRBV7-9	TGTGCCAGCAGCTTAACCGGGACTGGGAAAGAGACCCAGTACTTC	CASSLTGTGKETQYF
.	.	TRBJ1-1	TRBV19	TGTGCCAGTAGTATAGTTTTGGGGAGGGGCACTGAAGCTTTCTTT	CASSIVLGRGTEAFF
.	TRBD1	TRBJ1-2	TRBV5-4	TGTGCCAGCAGCTTAGTCGGGACAGGGAACTATGGCTACACCTTC	CASSLVGTGNYGYTF
.	.	TRBJ2-5	TRBV28	TGTGCCAGCAGTTTGCCCCAGGGAATCGAGACCCAGTACTTC	CASSLPQGIETQYF
.	TRBD2	TRBJ2-7	TRBV7-9	TGTGCCACTCAAACTAGCGGAGTACCCTCCGAGCAGTACTTC	CATQTSGVPSEQYF
.	.	TRBJ1-4	TRBV4-1	TGCGCCAGCAGCCAAGATCGATGGGGGACTGAGAAACTGTTTTTT	CASSQDRWGTEKLFF
.	TRBD1	TRBJ2-7	TRBV4-3	TGCGCCAGCAGCCAAGGGGACAGGGGGCGATACGAGCAGTACTTC	CASSQGDRGRYEQYF
few	TRBD1	TRBJ1-2	TRBV30	TGTGCCTGGAACCGGGACAGGCCCTATGGCTACACCTTC	CAWNRDRPYGYTF
.	.	TRBJ1-5	TRBV9	TGTGCCAGCAGCGTGACAGGCCTCAATCAGCCCCAGCATTTT	CASSVTGLNQPQHF
.	TRBD2	TRBJ2-1	TRBV18	TGTGCCAGCTCACCAACTAGCGGGGCGAGGAATGAGCAGTTCTTC	CASSPTSGARNEQFF
.	.	TRBJ1-3	TRBV7-2	TGTGCCAGCAGGATGAGCTCTGGAAACACCATATATTTT	CASRMSSGNTIYF
.	TRBD1	TRBJ1-1	TRBV7-8	TGTGCCAGCAGCCTGGGGCTAGGACAGGGGAGGGAAGCTTTCTTT	CASSLGLGQGREAFF
.	.	TRBJ1-5	TRBV7-9	TGTGCCAGCAGCCGAGACAGGATGAGCAATCAGCCCCAGCATTTT	CASSRDRMSNQPQHF
.	.	TRBJ1-1	TRBV4-3	TGCGCCAGCAGCCAAGAATGGACAGCGAACACTGAAGCTTTCTTT	CASSQEWTANTEAFF
few	.	TRBJ2-3	TRBV6-5	TGTGCCAGCAGTTACGGGCCAAAGGGGACGCAGTATTTT	CASSYGPKGTQYF
.	.	TRBJ2-2	TRBV10-2	TGCGCCAGCAGGCGGGGAGACACCGGGGAGCTGTTTTTT	CASRRGDTGELFF
.	TRBD1	TRBJ2-3	TRBV7-9	TGTGCCAGCAGCCCGGGACAGGGGCGTGCAGATACGCAGTATTTT	CASSPGQGRADTQYF